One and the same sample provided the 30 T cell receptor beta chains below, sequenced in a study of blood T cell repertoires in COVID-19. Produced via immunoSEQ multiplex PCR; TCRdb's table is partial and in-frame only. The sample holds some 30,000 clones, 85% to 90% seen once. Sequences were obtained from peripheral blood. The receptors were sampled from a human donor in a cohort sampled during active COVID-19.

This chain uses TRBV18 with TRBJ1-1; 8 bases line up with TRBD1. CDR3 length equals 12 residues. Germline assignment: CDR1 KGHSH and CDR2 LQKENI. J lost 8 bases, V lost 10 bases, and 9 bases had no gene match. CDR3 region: CANVGGTGEAFF. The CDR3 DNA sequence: TGTGCCAACGTCGGGGGGACAGGCGAAGCTTTCTTT.

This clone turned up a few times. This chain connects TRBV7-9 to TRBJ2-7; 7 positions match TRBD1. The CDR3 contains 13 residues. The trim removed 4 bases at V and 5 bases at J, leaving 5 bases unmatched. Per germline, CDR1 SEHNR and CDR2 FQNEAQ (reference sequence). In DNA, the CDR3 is TGTGCCAGCAGCTCTTGGACAGGTAACGAGCAGTACTTC. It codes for CASSSWTGNEQYF.

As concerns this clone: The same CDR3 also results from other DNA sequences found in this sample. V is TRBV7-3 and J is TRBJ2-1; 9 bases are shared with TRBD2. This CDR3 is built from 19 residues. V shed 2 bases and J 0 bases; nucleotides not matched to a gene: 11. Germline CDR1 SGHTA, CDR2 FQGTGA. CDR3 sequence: CASSLRRAGGPSSYNEQFF. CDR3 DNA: TGTGCCAGCAGCTTACGGAGGGCGGGGGGGCCGAGCTCCTACAATGAGCAGTTCTTC.

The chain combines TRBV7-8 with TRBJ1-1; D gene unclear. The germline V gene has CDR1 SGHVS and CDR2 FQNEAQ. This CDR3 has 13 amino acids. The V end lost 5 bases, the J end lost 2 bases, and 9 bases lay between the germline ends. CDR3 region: CASSRFPNTEAFF. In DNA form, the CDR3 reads TGTGCCAGCAGCCGGTTTCCAAACACTGAAGCTTTCTTT. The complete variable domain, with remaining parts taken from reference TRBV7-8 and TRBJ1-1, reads GAGVSQSPRYKVAKRGQDVALRCDPISGHVSLFWYQQALGQGPEFLTYFQNEAQLDKSGLPSDRFFAERPEGSVSTLKIQRTQQEDSAVYLCASSRFPNTEAFFGQGTRLTVV.

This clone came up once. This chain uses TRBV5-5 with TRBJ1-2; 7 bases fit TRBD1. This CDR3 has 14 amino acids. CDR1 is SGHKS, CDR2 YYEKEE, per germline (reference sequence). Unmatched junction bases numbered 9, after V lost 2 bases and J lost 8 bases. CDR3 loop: CASSFETGTGGYTF. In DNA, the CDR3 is TGTGCCAGCAGCTTCGAGACAGGGACGGGGGGCTACACCTTC.

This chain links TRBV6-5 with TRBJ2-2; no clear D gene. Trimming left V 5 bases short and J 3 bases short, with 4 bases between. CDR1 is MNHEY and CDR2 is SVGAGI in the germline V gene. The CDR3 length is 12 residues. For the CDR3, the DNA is TGTGCCAGCAGTCAGTACACCGGGGAGCTGTTTTTT. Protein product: CASSQYTGELFF.

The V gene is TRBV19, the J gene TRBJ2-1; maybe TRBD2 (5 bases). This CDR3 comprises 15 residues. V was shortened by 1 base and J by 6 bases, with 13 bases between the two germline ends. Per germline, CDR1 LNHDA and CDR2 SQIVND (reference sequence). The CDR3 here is CASSIVGGLGNEQFF. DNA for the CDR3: TGTGCCAGTAGTATAGTAGGAGGCCTTGGCAATGAGCAGTTCTTC.

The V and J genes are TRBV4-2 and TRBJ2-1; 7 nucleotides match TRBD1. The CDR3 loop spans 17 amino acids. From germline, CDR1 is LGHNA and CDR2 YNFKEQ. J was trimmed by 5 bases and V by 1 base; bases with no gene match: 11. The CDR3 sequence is CASSQVVGRGKDNEQFF. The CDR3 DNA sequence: TGTGCCAGCAGCCAAGTAGTGGGCAGGGGGAAGGACAATGAGCAGTTCTTC.

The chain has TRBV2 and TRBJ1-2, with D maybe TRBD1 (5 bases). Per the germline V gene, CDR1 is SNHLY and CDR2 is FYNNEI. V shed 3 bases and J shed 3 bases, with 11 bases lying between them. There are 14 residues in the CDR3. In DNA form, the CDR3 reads TGTGCCAGCAGTGATGGGGCTCTGGACTATGGCTACACCTTC. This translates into CASSDGALDYGYTF. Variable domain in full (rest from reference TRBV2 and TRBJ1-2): EPEVTQTPSHQVTQMGQEVILRCVPISNHLYFYWYRQILGQKVEFLVSFYNNEISEKSEIFDDQFSVERPDGSNFTLKIRSTKLEDSAMYFCASSDGALDYGYTFGSGTRLTVV.

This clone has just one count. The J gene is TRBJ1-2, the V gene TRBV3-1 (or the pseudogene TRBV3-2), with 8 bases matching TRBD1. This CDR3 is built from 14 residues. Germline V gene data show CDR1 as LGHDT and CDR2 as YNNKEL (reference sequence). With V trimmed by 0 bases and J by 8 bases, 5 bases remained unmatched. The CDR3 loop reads CASSQDRGRGGYTF. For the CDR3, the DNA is TGTGCCAGCAGCCAAGACAGGGGGCGTGGAGGCTACACCTTC.

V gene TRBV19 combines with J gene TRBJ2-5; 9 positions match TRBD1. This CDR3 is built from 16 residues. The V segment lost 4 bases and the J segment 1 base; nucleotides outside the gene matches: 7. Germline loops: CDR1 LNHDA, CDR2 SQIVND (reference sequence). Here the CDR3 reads CASSSPGTGFQETQYF. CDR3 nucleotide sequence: TGTGCCAGTAGTAGTCCCGGGACAGGGTTCCAAGAGACCCAGTACTTC.

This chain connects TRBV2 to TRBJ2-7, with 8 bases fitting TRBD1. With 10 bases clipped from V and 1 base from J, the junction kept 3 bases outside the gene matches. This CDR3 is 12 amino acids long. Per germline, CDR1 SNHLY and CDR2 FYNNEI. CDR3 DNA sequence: TGTGCCACCCGGACAGGGTCCTACGAGCAGTACTTC. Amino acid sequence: CATRTGSYEQYF. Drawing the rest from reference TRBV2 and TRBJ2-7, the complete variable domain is EPEVTQTPSHQVTQMGQEVILRCVPISNHLYFYWYRQILGQKVEFLVSFYNNEISEKSEIFDDQFSVERPDGSNFTLKIRSTKLEDSAMYFCATRTGSYEQYFGPGTRLTVT.

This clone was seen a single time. The CDR3 loop is CASSSPGGTYNEQFF. CDR3 DNA: TGTGCCAGCAGCTCCCCGGGGGGCACTTACAATGAGCAGTTCTTC. The rearrangement joins TRBV7-8 to TRBJ2-1; TRBD2 is a possible D gene (7 bases). The CDR3 has 15 amino acids. V was trimmed by 4 bases and J by 4 bases, leaving 14 bases between them. Germline V CDR1 and CDR2: SGHVS, FQNEAQ.

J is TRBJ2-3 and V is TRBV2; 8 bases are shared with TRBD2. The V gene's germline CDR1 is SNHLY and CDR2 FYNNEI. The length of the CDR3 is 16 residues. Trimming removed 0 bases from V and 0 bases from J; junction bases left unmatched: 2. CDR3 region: CASSEAPGGSTDTQYF. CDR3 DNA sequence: TGTGCCAGCAGTGAAGCGCCGGGGGGGAGCACAGATACGCAGTATTTT.

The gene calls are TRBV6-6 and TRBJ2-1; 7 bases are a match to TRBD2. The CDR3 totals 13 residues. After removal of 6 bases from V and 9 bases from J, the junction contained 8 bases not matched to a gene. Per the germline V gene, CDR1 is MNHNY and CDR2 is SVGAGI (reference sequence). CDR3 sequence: CASSFQGGSEQFF. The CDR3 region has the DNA TGTGCCAGCAGCTTTCAGGGAGGGAGTGAGCAGTTCTTC.

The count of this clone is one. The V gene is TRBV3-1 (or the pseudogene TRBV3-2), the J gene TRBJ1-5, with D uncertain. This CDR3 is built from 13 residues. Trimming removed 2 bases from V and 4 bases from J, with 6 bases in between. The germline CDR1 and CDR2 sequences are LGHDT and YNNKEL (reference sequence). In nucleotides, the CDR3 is TGTGCCAGCAGCCAATCTGTGAATCAGCCCCAGCATTTT. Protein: CASSQSVNQPQHF.

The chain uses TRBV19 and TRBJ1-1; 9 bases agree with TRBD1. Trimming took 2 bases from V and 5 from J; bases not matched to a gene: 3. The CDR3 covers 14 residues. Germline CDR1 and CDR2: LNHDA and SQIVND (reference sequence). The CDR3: CASSIRQGVTEAFF. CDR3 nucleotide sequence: TGTGCCAGTAGTATAAGACAGGGGGTAACTGAAGCTTTCTTT.

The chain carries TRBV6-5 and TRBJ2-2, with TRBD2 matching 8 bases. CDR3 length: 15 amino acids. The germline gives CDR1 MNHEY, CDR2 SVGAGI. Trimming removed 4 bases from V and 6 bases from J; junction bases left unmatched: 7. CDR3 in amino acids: CASSFGGGRAGELFF. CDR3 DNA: TGTGCCAGCAGTTTCGGCGGGGGGCGCGCCGGGGAGCTGTTTTTT.

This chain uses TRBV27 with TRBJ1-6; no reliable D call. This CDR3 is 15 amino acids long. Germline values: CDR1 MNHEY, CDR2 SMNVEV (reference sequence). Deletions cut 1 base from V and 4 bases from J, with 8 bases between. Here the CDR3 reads CASSLFAGYNSPLHF. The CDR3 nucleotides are TGTGCCAGCAGTTTATTTGCCGGTTATAATTCACCCCTCCACTTT.

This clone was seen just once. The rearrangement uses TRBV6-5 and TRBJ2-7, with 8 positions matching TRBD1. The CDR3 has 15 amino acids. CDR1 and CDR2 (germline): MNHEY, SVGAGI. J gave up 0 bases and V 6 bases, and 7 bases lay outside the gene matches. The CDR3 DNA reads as TGTGCCAGCAGAGAGGACAGGGAACCCTCCTACGAGCAGTACTTC. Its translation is CASREDREPSYEQYF.

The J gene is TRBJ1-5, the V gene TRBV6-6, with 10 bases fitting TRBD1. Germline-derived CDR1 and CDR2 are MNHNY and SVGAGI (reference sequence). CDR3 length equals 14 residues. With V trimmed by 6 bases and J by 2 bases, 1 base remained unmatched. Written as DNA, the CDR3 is TGTGCCAGCAGAGGACAGGGGGGCAATCAGCCCCAGCATTTT. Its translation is CASRGQGGNQPQHF.

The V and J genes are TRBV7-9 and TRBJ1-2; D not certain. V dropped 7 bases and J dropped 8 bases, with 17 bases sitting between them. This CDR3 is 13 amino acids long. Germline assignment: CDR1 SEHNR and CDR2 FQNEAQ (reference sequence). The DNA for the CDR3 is TGTGCCAGCAAGGAAGGAGTGGGTATGGGCTACACCTTC. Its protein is CASKEGVGMGYTF.

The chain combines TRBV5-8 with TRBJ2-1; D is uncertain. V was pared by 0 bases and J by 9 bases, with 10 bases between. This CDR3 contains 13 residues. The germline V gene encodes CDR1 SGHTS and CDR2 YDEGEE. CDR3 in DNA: TGTGCCAGCAGCTTGGCTTTTAGAAGTGAGCAGTTCTTC. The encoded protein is CASSLAFRSEQFF.

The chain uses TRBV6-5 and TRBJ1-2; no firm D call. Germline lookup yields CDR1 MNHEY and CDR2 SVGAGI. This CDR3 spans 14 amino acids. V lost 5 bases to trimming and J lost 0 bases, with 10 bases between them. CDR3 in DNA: TGTGCCAGCAGTCGCTCGGGAGCTAACTATGGCTACACCTTC. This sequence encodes CASSRSGANYGYTF.

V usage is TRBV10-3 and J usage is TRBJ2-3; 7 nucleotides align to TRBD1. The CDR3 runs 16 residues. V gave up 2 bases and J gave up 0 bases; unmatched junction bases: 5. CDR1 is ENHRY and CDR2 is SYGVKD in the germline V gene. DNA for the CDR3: TGTGCCATCAGTGAGCCGAAGGGGGCTAGCACAGATACGCAGTATTTT. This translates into CAISEPKGASTDTQYF.

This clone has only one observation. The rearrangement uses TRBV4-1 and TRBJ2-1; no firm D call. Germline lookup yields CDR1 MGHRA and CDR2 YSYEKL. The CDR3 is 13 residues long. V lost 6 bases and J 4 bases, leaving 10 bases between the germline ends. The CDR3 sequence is CASRNLAYNEQFF. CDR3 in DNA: TGCGCCAGCAGAAATCTTGCGTACAATGAGCAGTTCTTC.

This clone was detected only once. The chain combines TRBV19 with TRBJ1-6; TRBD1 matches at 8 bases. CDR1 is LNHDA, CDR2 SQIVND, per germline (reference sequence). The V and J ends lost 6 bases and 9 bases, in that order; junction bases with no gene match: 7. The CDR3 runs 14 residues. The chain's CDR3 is CASRDGQGGSPLHF. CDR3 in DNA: TGTGCCAGTAGAGACGGACAGGGCGGTTCACCCCTCCACTTT.

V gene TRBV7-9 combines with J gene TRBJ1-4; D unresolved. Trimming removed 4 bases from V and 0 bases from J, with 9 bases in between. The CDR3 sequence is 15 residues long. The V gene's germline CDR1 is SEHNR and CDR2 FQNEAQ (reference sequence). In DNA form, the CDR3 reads TGTGCCAGCAGCTCAAACACAGCAACTAATGAAAAACTGTTTTTT. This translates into CASSSNTATNEKLFF.

The CDR3 region is CSSRAGETQYF. In nucleotides, the CDR3 is TGCAGCAGTCGGGCGGGGGAGACCCAGTACTTC. This chain connects TRBV29-1 to TRBJ2-5; tentative D call: TRBD2 (6 bases). The CDR3 is made up of 11 amino acids. Germline V gene lookup returns CDR1 SQVTM and CDR2 ANQGSEA. With 8 bases removed from V and 5 bases from J, the gap between germline ends came to 12 bases.

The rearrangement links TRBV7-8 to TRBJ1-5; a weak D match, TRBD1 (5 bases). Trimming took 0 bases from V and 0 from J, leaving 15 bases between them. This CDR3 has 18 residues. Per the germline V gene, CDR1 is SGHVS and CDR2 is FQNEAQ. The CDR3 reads CASSLAMGGGFSNQPQHF. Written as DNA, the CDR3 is TGTGCCAGCAGCTTAGCGATGGGCGGGGGGTTTAGCAATCAGCCCCAGCATTTT.